The 27 T cell receptor beta chains presented below share a single source sample, sequenced in a study of blood T cell repertoires in COVID-19. Using immunoSEQ multiplex PCR, the repertoire was profiled, and TCRdb retains in-frame clones only, with some absent. The sample lists roughly 87,000 clones; 70% to 90% were seen once. Material: peripheral blood. The receptors stem from a man aged 60 to 69 with acute or convalescent COVID-19.

This clone was detected once. The chain has TRBV6-5 and TRBJ2-3; the D is unclear. The germline V and J ends were trimmed by 2 bases and 0 bases, with 9 bases remaining between them. This CDR3 comprises 15 residues. Germline loops: CDR1 MNHEY, CDR2 SVGAGI. CDR3: CASSYNSPSTDTQYF. CDR3 coding DNA: TGTGCCAGCAGTTACAACTCTCCTAGCACAGATACGCAGTATTTT.

V gene TRBV5-1 combines with J gene TRBJ2-7; D might be TRBD1 (5 bases). Germline lookup yields CDR1 SGHRS and CDR2 YFSETQ. The CDR3 spans 12 residues. Trimming cost V 2 bases and J 5 bases, with 8 bases left between them. The CDR3 nucleotides read TGCGCCAGCAGCTTCCTAGGGGACGAGCAGTACTTC. Translating gives CASSFLGDEQYF.

V is TRBV29-1 and J is TRBJ2-5, with TRBD1 matching over 7 bases. The J segment lost 4 bases and the V segment lost 6 bases, leaving 8 bases of the junction unmatched. The CDR3 runs 13 residues. CDR1 SQVTM and CDR2 ANQGSEA come from the germline V gene. The CDR3 DNA sequence: TGCAGCGTAGCCCGACAGGGAGTAGAGACCCAGTACTTC. Protein: CSVARQGVETQYF.

The CDR3 loop reads CASSLDRAANEKLFF. The CDR3 DNA is TGTGCCAGCTCACTAGACAGGGCGGCTAATGAAAAACTGTTTTTT. The chain links TRBV18 to TRBJ1-4; 7 positions match TRBD1. CDR1 and CDR2 (germline): KGHSH, LQKENI. This CDR3 comprises 15 residues. V dropped 4 bases and J dropped 3; count of bases not matched to a gene: 5.

The chain carries TRBV3-1 (or the pseudogene TRBV3-2) and TRBJ1-4; the match to TRBD1 covers 8 bases. Germline-derived CDR1 and CDR2 are LGHDT and YNNKEL (reference sequence). This CDR3 is built from 15 residues. Germline trimming cut 1 base from V and 5 bases from J; bases unmatched to any gene: 3. The CDR3, as DNA: TGTGCCAGCAGCCAAGCCGACAGGGGAAATGAAAAACTGTTTTTT. Its protein is CASSQADRGNEKLFF.

The V and J genes are TRBV18 and TRBJ2-7, with 8 nucleotides matching TRBD1. The CDR3 has 15 amino acids. Germline-derived CDR1 and CDR2 are KGHSH and LQKENI. J was trimmed by 6 bases and V by 0 bases; bases with no gene match: 7. CDR3 nucleotides: TGTGCCAGCTCACCACCGAGACAGGGGCATGTCGAGCAGTACTTC. This translates into CASSPPRQGHVEQYF.

The rearrangement links TRBV24-1 to TRBJ2-5; 7 bases line up with TRBD2. CDR1 is KGHDR and CDR2 is SFDVKD in the germline V gene. V was clipped by 4 bases and J by 4 bases; unmatched bases: 5. The CDR3 sequence is 14 residues long. The CDR3 sequence: CATSEGGVGETQYF. Written as DNA, the CDR3 is TGTGCCACCAGTGAGGGGGGGGTGGGAGAGACCCAGTACTTC.

The V and J genes are TRBV5-1 and TRBJ2-1, with D possibly matching TRBD1 (6 bases). The CDR3 has 14 residues. Germline CDR1 SGHRS, CDR2 YFSETQ. Trimming cost V 0 bases and J 4 bases, with 8 bases left between them. The chain's CDR3 is CASSLEGVYNEQFF. CDR3 DNA sequence: TGCGCCAGCAGCTTGGAGGGGGTATACAATGAGCAGTTCTTC.

The chain recombines TRBV18 with TRBJ2-3; TRBD2 matches at 9 bases. V trimming: 0 bases; J trimming: 15 bases; junction bases outside the gene matches: 7. CDR1 and CDR2 (germline): KGHSH, LQKENI. The CDR3 loop spans 13 amino acids. CDR3 residues: CASSPPGRGRGYF. The CDR3 nucleotides are TGTGCCAGCTCACCACCTGGCCGCGGGAGGGGATATTTT.

The chain has TRBV4-2 and TRBJ1-1, with D unresolved. Germline values: CDR1 LGHNA, CDR2 YNFKEQ. CDR3 length: 14 residues. V lost 0 bases and J 7 bases, leaving 12 bases between the germline ends. The CDR3 protein is CASSQESGRGEAFF. The CDR3, as DNA: TGTGCCAGCAGCCAAGAGTCTGGGCGGGGTGAAGCTTTCTTT.

The V gene is TRBV12-2, the J gene TRBJ1-2; no DNA check was done on the table's D call, TRBD1. TRBV12-2 is a pseudogene locus. The CDR3 is 17 residues long. The CDR3 sequence: CASRLGQGANYYYGYTF. DNA for the CDR3: TGTGCAAGTCGCTTGGGACAGGGGGCGAATTACTACTATGGCTACACCTTC.

The V and J genes are TRBV24-1 and TRBJ2-5; TRBD2 aligns across 15 bases. The CDR3 loop spans 16 amino acids. J gave up 5 bases and V 7 bases, and 7 bases lay outside the gene matches. The germline V gene encodes CDR1 KGHDR and CDR2 SFDVKD. This CDR3 reads CATSSGTSGGLETQYF. The DNA of the CDR3 is TGTGCCACCAGCTCCGGGACTAGCGGGGGGCTGGAGACCCAGTACTTC.

CDR3: CASSFQLVASNQPQHF. In DNA, the CDR3 is TGTGCCAGCAGCTTTCAGCTAGTAGCTAGTAATCAGCCCCAGCATTTT. The chain joins TRBV5-8 to TRBJ1-5, with unresolved D. CDR3 length: 16 amino acids. V dropped 2 bases and J dropped 4 bases, with 16 bases sitting between them. Germline lookup yields CDR1 SGHTS and CDR2 YDEGEE. The full variable domain, rest sourced from reference TRBV5-8 and TRBJ1-5, is EAGVTQSPTHLIKTRGQQATLRCSPISGHTSVYWYQQALGLGLQFLLWYDEGEERNRGNFPPRFSGRQFPNYSSELNVNALELEDSALYLCASSFQLVASNQPQHFGDGTRLSIL.

This clone showed up just a few times. The rearrangement joins TRBV5-1 to TRBJ2-2, with D possibly matching TRBD2 (5 bases). Germline V gives CDR1 SGHRS, CDR2 YFSETQ. Trimming cost V 1 base and J 4 bases, with 14 bases left between them. The CDR3 extends over 16 amino acids. This CDR3 is CASSLWLADPTGELFF. The CDR3 bases are TGCGCCAGCAGCTTGTGGCTAGCAGACCCCACCGGGGAGCTGTTTTTT.

J is TRBJ1-6 and V is TRBV30; D gene uncertain. The CDR3 sequence is 15 residues long. With 5 bases removed from V and 0 bases from J, the gap between germline ends came to 11 bases. Germline CDR1 reads GTSNPN; CDR2 reads SVGIG (reference sequence). The CDR3 reads CAWQHRSSYNSPLHF. Here the CDR3 DNA reads TGTGCCTGGCAACATAGGAGCTCCTATAATTCACCCCTCCACTTT.

The chain couples TRBV5-1 to TRBJ1-1; 9 bases are shared with TRBD1. V was pared by 3 bases and J by 4 bases, with 7 bases of the junction left unmatched. This CDR3 is built from 15 residues. CDR1 is SGHRS and CDR2 is YFSETQ in the germline V gene. The CDR3 nucleotides read TGCGCCAGCAGCTCGGCCCGGGACAGGGCCACTGAAGCTTTCTTT. Amino acid sequence: CASSSARDRATEAFF.

Only one count was recorded for this clone. CDR3 in amino acids: CASRFDFRANTEAFF. The CDR3 DNA is TGTGCCAGCAGATTCGATTTCAGGGCAAACACTGAAGCTTTCTTT. J is TRBJ1-1 and V is TRBV2, with a possible D match to TRBD1 (5 bases). CDR1 SNHLY and CDR2 FYNNEI come from the germline V gene. This CDR3 region has 15 residues. Deletions cut 6 bases from V and 2 bases from J, with 16 bases between.

The chain recombines TRBV6-2 or TRBV6-3 with TRBJ1-5; no clear D. The CDR3 has 13 residues. The V end was cut by 6 bases, the J end by 3 bases, with 9 bases between. The V gene's germline CDR1 is MNHEY and CDR2 SVGEGT. CDR3: CASSPSVNQPQHF. The CDR3 coding sequence is TGTGCCAGCAGCCCATCAGTCAATCAGCCCCAGCATTTT.

V and J are TRBV6-5 and TRBJ1-2; 10 bases are shared with TRBD1. Germline values: CDR1 MNHEY, CDR2 SVGAGI. This CDR3 spans 15 amino acids. After removal of 4 bases from V and 2 bases from J, the junction contained 4 bases not matched to a gene. The DNA of the CDR3 is TGTGCCAGCAGTTCACGGACAGGGGGAAACTATGGCTACACCTTC. This codes for CASSSRTGGNYGYTF.

In this sample, this clone turned up once. This chain links TRBV18 with TRBJ2-2; TRBD1 matches at 12 bases. J was trimmed by 0 bases and V by 3 bases; bases with no gene match: 5. CDR3 size: 18 residues. Germline-derived CDR1 and CDR2 are KGHSH and LQKENI. Written as DNA, the CDR3 is TGTGCCAGCTCACCTCCGGGACAGGGGGCAACGAACACCGGGGAGCTGTTTTTT. Translating it yields CASSPPGQGATNTGELFF.

This clone was seen once. This rearrangement joins TRBV29-1 to TRBJ2-2; no definite D call. The CDR3 totals 14 residues. The V and J ends lost 7 bases and 7 bases respectively, with 19 bases between them. The V gene's germline CDR1 is SQVTM and CDR2 ANQGSEA. DNA of the CDR3: TGCAGCGGCTGGAGCACCAATTTGGGCGGGGAGCTGTTTTTT. As protein: CSGWSTNLGGELFF.

This chain uses TRBV19 with TRBJ2-1, with a weak D call TRBD2 (6 bases). V lost 3 bases, J lost 2 bases, and 14 bases lay in between. Germline V gene data show CDR1 as LNHDA and CDR2 as SQIVND (reference sequence). There are 16 residues in the CDR3. CDR3 sequence reads: CASSIRTTRTYNEQFF. CDR3 in DNA: TGTGCCAGTAGTATTAGGACGACTAGGACCTACAATGAGCAGTTCTTC.

J is TRBJ2-5 and V is TRBV5-6; D possibly corresponds to TRBD2 (6 bases). The CDR3 is 13 residues long. V dropped 4 bases and J dropped 4 bases, with 11 bases sitting between them. The V gene's germline CDR1 is SGHDT and CDR2 YYEEEE. This chain's CDR3 is CASSRAGGETQYF. CDR3 nucleotide sequence: TGTGCCAGCAGCCGGGCCGGGGGAGAGACCCAGTACTTC.

The chain carries TRBV7-6 and TRBJ2-7; 9 bases align to TRBD2. Germline V lookup: CDR1 SGHVS, CDR2 FNYEAQ. The CDR3 runs 15 residues. J lost 4 bases, V lost 5 bases, and 9 bases had no gene match. DNA for the CDR3: TGTGCCAGCAGCCAGACAGCGGGAGGAGGTTACGAGCAGTACTTC. Protein sequence: CASSQTAGGGYEQYF.

This rearrangement joins TRBV6-6 to TRBJ1-1; D remains ambiguous. This CDR3 has 13 residues. CDR1 and CDR2 (germline): MNHNY, SVGAGI (reference sequence). Between the trimmed V and J ends, which lost 5 bases and 1 base, there was a span of 8 bases. In DNA form, the CDR3 reads TGTGCCAGCAGTACCACAGAGAACACTGAAGCTTTCTTT. Amino acids: CASSTTENTEAFF.

The chain has TRBV6-1 and TRBJ2-7; 11 bases align to TRBD2. The junction had 5 bases not matched to a gene; V was cut back by 2 bases and J by 5 bases. The CDR3 is 15 residues long. Germline-derived CDR1 and CDR2 are MNHNS and SASEGT. In DNA form, the CDR3 reads TGTGCCAGCAGTGAACATAGCGGGGGGGCGAACGAGCAGTACTTC. Amino acids: CASSEHSGGANEQYF.

CDR3 sequence (DNA): TGTGCCAGCAGCCGGTCTCTTTGGGAGCAGTTCTTC. Protein sequence: CASSRSLWEQFF. This chain links TRBV7-9 with TRBJ2-1; D gene ambiguous. CDR1 is SEHNR and CDR2 is FQNEAQ in the germline V gene (reference sequence). Trimming removed 5 bases at V and 10 bases at J, with 12 bases between. This CDR3 is built from 12 residues. Full variable domain (remainder filled in from reference TRBV7-9 and TRBJ2-1): DTGVSQNPRHKITKRGQNVTFRCDPISEHNRLYWYRQTLGQGPEFLTYFQNEAQLEKSRLLSDRFSAERPKGSFSTLEIQRTEQGDSAMYLCASSRSLWEQFFGPGTRLTVL.